This T cell receptor beta chain was identified in a study of T cell responses to AZD1222 COVID-19 vaccine. Study-level results: The study sampled repertoires only after the peak T cell response.

Method: immunoSEQ multiplex PCR; TCRdb's copy keeps in-frame clones and lacks some. Of approximately 83,000 clones detected, 90% to 95% appear once; the ten largest clones hold 4.5%. Trimming removed 4 bases from V and 6 bases from J; junction bases left unmatched: 3. The germline V gene encodes CDR1 SGHNT and CDR2 YENEEA. The CDR3 is made up of 15 amino acids. A word on this clone: The antigen is not known.

The receptor's source is an adult in good health. The J gene is TRBJ2-1, the V gene TRBV11-3, with TRBD2 matching 13 bases. The sample in question was peripheral blood, obtained on day 0 of MenACWY control vaccination. The CDR3 DNA sequence: TGTGCCAGCAGCTACGGACTAGCGGGAGCCAATGAGCAGTTCTTC. It translates to CASSYGLAGANEQFF.